This TCR beta chain derives from a study of spatial heterogeneity in lung cancer. This clonotype showed up many times. TCRdb analysed the 5' RACE reads with MiXCR anew, one entry per CDR3 protein. The repertoire includes around 30,000 distinct CDR3 sequences, around 9.2% of them detected once, and about 36% sits in the top ten. The CDR3 length is 14 residues. Looked up from germline, CDR1 is SGHNT and CDR2 is YENEEA. Between the trimmed V and J ends, which lost 5 bases and 4 bases, there was a span of 13 bases. Time point here: sample taken at primary tumor resection. Whole RNA, which was extracted from tumor, nontumor lung tissue or frozen PBMC, was sequenced without any cell sorting. Donors were approximately 70 untreated early-stage non-small cell lung cancer patients.

Here the sequenced sample was PBMCs, taken at surgery. The TCR comes from a female donor with early-stage non-small cell lung cancer. This chain joins TRBV11-3 and TRBJ2-3; D is possibly TRBD1 (6 bases). CDR3 sequence reads: CASSPGQKPDTQYF. Here the CDR3 DNA reads TGTGCCAGCAGCCCTGGACAGAAACCAGATACGCAGTATTTT.